The 23 T cell receptor beta chains listed next were all sequenced from one sample in a study of blood T cells in healthy people across ages. Primers used in a second PCR of about 7 to 12 cycles were a sample-barcoded 5' primer and a J-beta primer mix. TCRdb independently ran MiXCR on the 5' RACE reads; one entry per CDR3 protein. This sample has more than 900,000 distinct CDR3 sequences, with approximately 25% found just once. These sequences were also reported in another study, on T cells of mothers and their children.

Input material: blood. The receptors derive from a girl aged 2 to 10 in good health.

V gene TRBV7-2 combines with J gene TRBJ2-7; TRBD1 might be the D (5 bases). V lost 5 bases and J 2 bases, leaving 13 bases between the germline ends. The CDR3 extends over 14 amino acids. Germline values: CDR1 SGHTA, CDR2 FQGNSA. The CDR3 bases are TGTGCCAGCAGCCCCATCGACAGAACCTACGAGCAGTACTTC. Translated, it gives CASSPIDRTYEQYF.

This clonotype showed up just a few times. The V call is TRBV13, the J call TRBJ2-1; tentative D call: TRBD2 (6 bases). Germline V gives CDR1 PRHDT, CDR2 FYEKMQ (reference sequence). V lost 2 bases and J lost 8, with 22 bases in between. This CDR3 spans 17 amino acids. The CDR3 nucleotides are TGTGCCAGCAGCTTATCGCGGCGGGGACCCCTTTTTGATGAGCAGTTCTTC. It translates to CASSLSRRGPLFDEQFF.

This sequence joins TRBV9 and TRBJ2-2; D tentatively fits TRBD1 or TRBD2 (6 bases each). V lost 0 bases and J lost 5, with 8 bases in between. Looked up from germline, CDR1 is SGDLS and CDR2 is YYNGEE. The CDR3 covers 14 residues. This chain's CDR3 is CASSVVGGTGELFF. The CDR3 bases are TGTGCCAGCAGCGTAGTAGGGGGGACCGGGGAGCTGTTTTTT.

This clonotype was detected a few times. The chain links TRBV7-3 to TRBJ1-1; D unresolved. Germline assignment: CDR1 SGHTA and CDR2 FQGTGA. This CDR3 region has 10 residues. V was shortened by 8 bases and J by 6 bases, with 7 bases between the two germline ends. Here the CDR3 DNA reads TGTGCCAGCGGCGTTCCTGAAGCTTTCTTT. It specifies CASGVPEAFF.

This clonotype was detected only a few times. The chain carries TRBV9 and TRBJ2-5; 9 bases line up with TRBD1. The V and J ends lost 4 bases and 4 bases, in that order; junction bases with no gene match: 5. The CDR3 totals 14 residues. The germline V gene has CDR1 SGDLS and CDR2 YYNGEE. CDR3 DNA sequence: TGTGCCAGCAGCCGGACAGGGGCTTCAGAGACCCAGTACTTC. It encodes CASSRTGASETQYF.

This clonotype has a handful of counts. CDR3 in DNA: TGTGCCAGCAGCTTAGCACTAGCGGCCTACAATGAGCAGTTCTTC. Translating it yields CASSLALAAYNEQFF. The chain is built from TRBV7-9 and TRBJ2-1; 8 nucleotides line up with TRBD2. The ends lost 0 bases at V and 2 bases at J; junction bases unmatched: 0. Germline V lookup: CDR1 SEHNR, CDR2 FQNEAQ (reference sequence). The CDR3 totals 15 residues.

This clonotype was recorded a few times. This chain links TRBV4-3 with TRBJ1-4; 7 bases agree with TRBD1. Trimming removed 4 bases from V and 5 bases from J; junction bases left unmatched: 7. Germline V gene sequence: CDR1 LGHNA, CDR2 YSLEER. This CDR3 contains 15 residues. CDR3: CASSPRDSRNEKLFF. The CDR3 DNA follows: TGCGCCAGCAGCCCGCGGGACAGCCGCAATGAAAAACTGTTTTTT.

This clonotype has only a few counts. The CDR3 nucleotides read TGTGCCAGCAGTGAGGGGACAGCTCAAGAGACCCAGTACTTC. The encoded protein is CASSEGTAQETQYF. The V gene is TRBV25-1, the J gene TRBJ2-5; 7 bases are shared with TRBD1. Germline CDR1 reads MGHDK; CDR2 reads SYGVNS. With V trimmed by 3 bases and J by 2 bases, 3 bases remained unmatched. This CDR3 spans 14 amino acids.

CDR3 region: CASSLWDLQETQYF. The CDR3 DNA sequence: TGTGCCAGCAGCTTGTGGGACTTACAAGAGACCCAGTACTTC. The chain uses TRBV7-9 and TRBJ2-5, with TRBD2 as a possible D gene (6 bases). Germline lookup yields CDR1 SEHNR and CDR2 FQNEAQ (reference sequence). This CDR3 is 14 amino acids long. V was pared by 3 bases and J by 2 bases, with 10 bases between.

Details on this clonotype: One junction end disagrees with the germline gene, perhaps due to a read error. V usage is TRBV6-2 or TRBV6-3 and J usage is TRBJ2-7, with 7 nucleotides matching TRBD1. In germline, CDR1 is MNHEY, CDR2 SVGEGT. The CDR3 extends over 15 amino acids. The CDR3 DNA follows: TGTGCCGGCAGTACCAGACAGGGTGGAACCTACGAGCAGTACTTC. Its protein is CAGSTRQGGTYEQYF.

The chain has TRBV10-2 and TRBJ2-4, with 9 bases that match TRBD2. Germline V gene sequence: CDR1 WSHSY, CDR2 SAAADI. This CDR3 has 15 amino acids. V trimming: 6 bases; J trimming: 4 bases; junction bases outside the gene matches: 7. The CDR3 DNA is TGCGCCAGCAGGACCCCAGCGGGGGGTAAAAACATTCAGTACTTC. Residues: CASRTPAGGKNIQYF.

This sequence joins TRBV7-3 and TRBJ2-2; 8 positions match TRBD2. Losses at the gene ends were 5 bases for V and 5 bases for J; bases not matched to a gene: 7. Looked up from germline, CDR1 is SGHTA and CDR2 is FQGTGA. The CDR3 loop spans 15 amino acids. The CDR3: CASSNWAGGTGELFF. CDR3 nucleotides: TGTGCCAGCAGCAACTGGGCGGGAGGAACCGGGGAGCTGTTTTTT.

This clonotype was observed once. The chain links TRBV12-3 or TRBV12-4 to TRBJ2-1, with 13 bases that match TRBD2. CDR3 length: 16 amino acids. With 6 bases clipped from V and 8 bases from J, the junction kept 10 bases outside the gene matches. CDR3 coding DNA: TGTGCCAGCAGCCCAAGACTAGCGGGAGGTCTCCATGAGCAGTTCTTC. Its protein is CASSPRLAGGLHEQFF.

This clonotype occurred a few times. The chain links TRBV2 to TRBJ1-1; D may be TRBD1 (5 bases). Germline values: CDR1 SNHLY, CDR2 FYNNEI. The CDR3 has 11 amino acids. V was trimmed by 6 bases and J by 8 bases, leaving 10 bases between them. The CDR3 region is CASRGDPEAFF. The CDR3 DNA is TGTGCCAGCAGAGGGGATCCCGAAGCTTTCTTT.

This clonotype was picked up many times. The V and J genes are TRBV7-2 and TRBJ2-3; 11 bases are a match to TRBD2. The CDR3 has 15 amino acids. Germline V gives CDR1 SGHTA, CDR2 FQGNSA. Losses at the gene ends were 2 bases for V and 6 bases for J; bases not matched to a gene: 4. This CDR3 is CASSLLAGGPDTQYF. DNA for the CDR3: TGTGCCAGCAGCTTACTAGCGGGGGGCCCGGATACGCAGTATTTT.

The gene calls are TRBV5-5 and TRBJ2-1, with TRBD2 as a possible D gene (5 bases). The DNA end is a closer match to TRBJ2-5, so the J assignment may be wrong. The V gene's germline CDR1 is SGHKS and CDR2 YYEKEE (reference sequence). The CDR3 is 14 residues long. The CDR3 sequence is CASSSPLERETQYF. CDR3 sequence (DNA): TGTGCCAGCAGCTCGCCACTAGAGAGGGAGACCCAGTACTTC.

Concerning this clonotype: A much larger clone differs from this one at a single base, so this may be a read error. This chain joins TRBV4-3 and TRBJ2-5; 10 nucleotides agree with TRBD1. The CDR3 runs to 15 residues. CDR1 is LGHNA and CDR2 is YSLEER in the germline V gene. DNA of the CDR3: TGCGCCAGCAGCGAACGGGACAGGGGAAAAGAGACCCCGTACTTC. Protein product: CASSERDRGKETPYF.

This clonotype was picked up a small number of times. V and J are TRBV6-1 and TRBJ1-1, with D possibly matching TRBD1 (6 bases). The CDR3 loop spans 14 amino acids. From germline, CDR1 is MNHNS and CDR2 SASEGT. V shed 6 bases and J shed 4 bases, with 15 bases lying between them. CDR3 protein: CASRTTQGPTEAFF. Written as DNA, the CDR3 is TGTGCCAGCAGGACGACGCAGGGGCCCACTGAAGCTTTCTTT.

The J gene is TRBJ1-2, the V gene TRBV29-1, with D tentatively TRBD1 (5 bases). Germline V gene sequence: CDR1 SQVTM, CDR2 ANQGSEA. This CDR3 has 12 residues. Trimming stripped 2 bases from V and 7 bases from J, with 11 bases between. The CDR3 loop reads CSVESRVGGYTF. CDR3 bases: TGCAGCGTTGAAAGCAGGGTGGGTGGCTACACCTTC.

The V and J genes are TRBV5-1 and TRBJ1-1; D unresolved. Germline V gene lookup returns CDR1 SGHRS and CDR2 YFSETQ. V was shortened by 4 bases and J by 6 bases, with 4 bases between the two germline ends. There are 10 residues in the CDR3. The CDR3 spells CASSPSEAFF. For the CDR3, the DNA is TGCGCCAGCAGCCCCTCTGAAGCTTTCTTT.

This clonotype was counted between two and nine times. The CDR3 nucleotides read TGTGCCATCAGTGAGTCGGGTGGAACAGGGGGCTCCTACGAGCAGTACTTC. Translated, it gives CAISESGGTGGSYEQYF. The chain joins TRBV10-3 to TRBJ2-7; TRBD1 aligns across 8 bases. The CDR3 consists of 17 residues. V lost 0 bases and J lost 0; bases outside the gene matches: 7. Germline CDR1 and CDR2: ENHRY and SYGVKD.

The V call is TRBV14, the J call TRBJ2-1, with 8 bases aligning to TRBD2. This CDR3 comprises 17 residues. CDR1 is SGHDN, CDR2 FVKESK, per germline. Trimming removed 10 bases from V and 8 bases from J; junction bases left unmatched: 22. Here the CDR3 reads CATNRLITSGLSDEQFF. CDR3 nucleotide sequence: TGTGCCACCAACCGACTGATTACTAGCGGACTAAGCGATGAGCAGTTCTTC.

This clonotype was detected only a few times. This sequence joins TRBV7-3 and TRBJ1-6; D may be TRBD1 (5 bases). The V and J ends lost 2 bases and 7 bases respectively, with 12 bases between them. This CDR3 has 15 amino acids. CDR1 SGHTA and CDR2 FQGTGA come from the germline V gene. The CDR3 reads CASSLHGGSNSPLHF. In DNA form, the CDR3 reads TGTGCCAGCAGCTTACATGGGGGGTCCAATTCACCCCTCCACTTT.